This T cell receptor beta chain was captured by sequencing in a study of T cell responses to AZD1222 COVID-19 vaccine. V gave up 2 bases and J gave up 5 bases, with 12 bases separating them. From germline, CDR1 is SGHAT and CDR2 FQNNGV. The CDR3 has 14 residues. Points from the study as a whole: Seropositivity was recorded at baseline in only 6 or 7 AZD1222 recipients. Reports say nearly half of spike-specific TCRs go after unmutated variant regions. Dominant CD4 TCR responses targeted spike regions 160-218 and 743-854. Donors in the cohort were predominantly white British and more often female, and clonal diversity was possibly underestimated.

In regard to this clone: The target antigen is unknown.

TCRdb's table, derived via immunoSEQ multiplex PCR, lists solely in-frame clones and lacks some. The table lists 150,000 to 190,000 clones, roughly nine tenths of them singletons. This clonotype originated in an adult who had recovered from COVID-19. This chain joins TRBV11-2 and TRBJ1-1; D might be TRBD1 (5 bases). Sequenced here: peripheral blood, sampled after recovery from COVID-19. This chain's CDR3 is CASSLRWGDTEAFF. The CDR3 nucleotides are TGTGCCAGCAGCTTAAGGTGGGGGGATACTGAAGCTTTCTTT.